This T cell receptor (beta chain) is drawn from a study of siplizumab effects on memory and regulatory T cells. The V end lost 0 bases, the J end lost 1 base, and 12 bases lay between the germline ends. The CDR3 sequence is 16 residues long. Germline values: CDR1 WSHSY, CDR2 SAAADI. TCRdb keeps only in-frame clones here, not all; method: immunoSEQ multiplex PCR. The sample yields 70,000 to 90,000 clones, around 93% seen once. Sequencing was done on a sample of CD8+ T cells sorted from blood. The source is a human donor in good health. The V gene is TRBV10-2, the J gene TRBJ1-2; D remains unclear. CDR3 DNA: TGCGCCAGCAGTGAGTCGGCAGGAAGGCTTAACTATGGCTACACCTTC. Its protein is CASSESAGRLNYGYTF.